The 3 T cell receptor beta chains listed next were all sequenced from one sample in a study of technical replicates of blood from a handful of donors. Repertoires were generated with immunoSEQ multiplex PCR, while TCRdb's copy carries only in-frame clones and drops some. This table has about 75,000 clones, about 90% appearing once. The sequenced material came from T cells isolated from PBMCs. Source of these receptors: a human donor in good health.

This rearrangement joins TRBV7-9 to TRBJ1-3; 9 positions agree with TRBD1. The CDR3 runs to 16 residues. Germline CDR1 SEHNR, CDR2 FQNEAQ (reference sequence). Trimming cost V 0 bases and J 5 bases; bases outside gene matches: 5. In DNA form, the CDR3 reads TGTGCCAGCAGCTTAGCCCTGGGACAGGGCAGAAACACCATATATTTT. Its protein is CASSLALGQGRNTIYF.

This rearrangement joins TRBV7-9 to TRBJ1-5, with 10 bases fitting TRBD1. The V gene's germline CDR1 is SEHNR and CDR2 FQNEAQ (reference sequence). The J segment lost 7 bases and the V segment lost 1 base, leaving 4 bases of the junction unmatched. The CDR3 length is 15 residues. For the CDR3, the DNA is TGTGCCAGCAGCTTAGAGACAGGGGGCGGACAGCCCCAGCATTTT. Its protein is CASSLETGGGQPQHF.

The genes are TRBV5-1 and TRBJ2-7; TRBD1 is a possible D gene (6 bases). In germline, CDR1 is SGHRS, CDR2 YFSETQ. CDR3 length equals 15 residues. Trimming took 4 bases from V and 0 from J, leaving 14 bases between them. CDR3 residues: CASSEGHISSYEQYF. Here the CDR3 DNA reads TGCGCCAGCAGCGAGGGACACATCAGCTCCTACGAGCAGTACTTC.